Listed below are T cell receptor beta chains from one sample, sequenced in a study of T-cell reconstitution after alpha-beta-depleted transplantation in children. TCRdb recomputed calls from the PCR reads with MiXCR, one row per CDR3 protein. The sample has around 700,000 distinct CDR3 sequences; roughly 13% are singletons. The starting material was PBMCs, obtained before TCRalphabeta/CD19-depleted stem cell transplant. The receptors originated from a girl under 10 years old with congenital amegakaryocytic thrombocytopenia, due to receive a stem cell transplant. The CDR3 runs from the conserved cysteine through the conserved F or W. The order of the fields is V gene, D gene, J gene, clone size, CDR3 protein, CDR3 DNA. A D gene is named only where the DNA matches it firmly. For some rows the clone size is stated as once, few or many, or as a class when expanded; others skip it.

>TRBV15|TRBD2|TRBJ2-2|few
CATTSGRGTGELFF
TGTGCCACCACTAGCGGGAGGGGCACCGGGGAGCTGTTTTTT
>TRBV6-5|.|TRBJ2-2|.
CASSYSAGTRPGELFF
TGTGCCAGCAGTTATTCGGCGGGCACCAGGCCCGGGGAGCTGTTTTTT
>TRBV20-1|TRBD2|TRBJ2-7|.
CSAEGLAGSNYEQYF
TGCAGTGCCGAGGGACTAGCGGGATCCAACTACGAGCAGTACTTC
>TRBV29-1|.|TRBJ2-3|once
CSVALGDGTDTQYF
TGCAGCGTTGCCCTCGGGGACGGCACAGATACGCAGTATTTT
>TRBV9|TRBD2|TRBJ2-3|many
CASSGTSGRADTQYF
TGTGCCAGCAGCGGGACTAGCGGGAGAGCAGATACGCAGTATTTT
>TRBV27|TRBD2|TRBJ2-7|.
CASSTFWGGTEDSYEQYF
TGTGCCAGCAGCACCTTCTGGGGGGGGACTGAGGACTCCTACGAGCAGTACTTC
>TRBV5-1|TRBD2|TRBJ2-7|many
CASALAGTYEQYF
TGCGCCAGCGCCCTAGCGGGTACCTACGAGCAGTACTTC
>TRBV12-3/TRBV12-4|TRBD1|TRBJ1-4|.
CASSLTTGAAGEKLFF
TGTGCCAGCAGTTTAACAACAGGGGCCGCAGGTGAAAAACTGTTTTTT
>TRBV5-1|TRBD2|TRBJ2-1|few
CASSMGLAENEQFF
TGCGCCAGCAGCATGGGACTAGCGGAAAATGAGCAGTTCTTC
>TRBV20-1|.|TRBJ1-4|.
CSAREGSEKLFF
TGCAGTGCTAGAGAGGGGAGTGAAAAACTGTTTTTT
>TRBV29-1|.|TRBJ2-7|many
CSVQGTAYEQYF
TGCAGCGTCCAGGGAACGGCCTACGAGCAGTACTTC
>TRBV7-2|.|TRBJ2-1|few
CASSLAPAVDEQFF
TGTGCCAGCAGCTTAGCTCCCGCGGTAGATGAGCAGTTCTTC
>TRBV29-1|TRBD2|TRBJ2-7|few
CSVELASGTYEQYF
TGCAGCGTTGAATTGGCTAGCGGGACCTACGAGCAGTACTTC
>TRBV9|.|TRBJ2-1|.
CARSVGWNNEQFF
TGTGCCAGGAGCGTAGGGTGGAACAATGAGCAGTTCTTC
>TRBV5-6|TRBD2|TRBJ2-1|many
CASSLLPSGEWSYNEQFF
TGTGCCAGCAGCTTGTTGCCTAGCGGTGAATGGTCCTACAATGAGCAGTTCTTC
>TRBV5-1|.|TRBJ2-7|many
CASSSAPSTHEQYF
TGCGCCAGCAGCTCGGCTCCCTCCACGCACGAGCAGTACTTC
>TRBV20-1|TRBD1|TRBJ2-7|.
CSARNRDRVYEQYF
TGCAGTGCTAGAAACCGGGACAGGGTCTACGAGCAGTACTTC
>TRBV10-3|.|TRBJ1-5|.
CAISGPSKGQPQHF
TGTGCCATCAGTGGTCCCTCTAAGGGTCAGCCCCAGCATTTT
>TRBV19|.|TRBJ2-2|few
CASSGRRTHGNTGELFF
TGTGCCAGTAGCGGGCGGAGGACCCACGGGAACACCGGGGAGCTGTTTTTT
>TRBV20-1|TRBD1|TRBJ1-5|many
CSALLGTGGGFSNQPQHF
TGCAGTGCTCTTCTCGGGACAGGGGGCGGCTTTAGCAATCAGCCCCAGCATTTT
>TRBV20-1|TRBD2|TRBJ2-3|few
CSAPPGLAGTDTQYF
TGCAGTGCCCCCCCTGGACTAGCGGGCACAGATACGCAGTATTTT
>TRBV29-1|.|TRBJ2-4|few
CSFQGFNGNIQYF
TGCAGCTTCCAGGGGTTTAATGGAAACATTCAGTACTTC
>TRBV19|TRBD2|TRBJ2-7|.
CASSVAAGGIYEQYF
TGTGCCAGTAGTGTTGCTGCGGGAGGTATCTACGAGCAGTACTTC
>TRBV20-1|.|TRBJ1-5|many
CSARGGMAAASPQHF
TGCAGTGCTAGAGGAGGTATGGCAGCGGCATCGCCCCAGCATTTT
>TRBV29-1|TRBD1|TRBJ2-3|many
CSVGGGGSASTDTQYF
TGCAGCGTTGGAGGGGGCGGGTCAGCTAGCACAGATACGCAGTATTTT
>TRBV10-3|.|TRBJ2-2|many
CAISAPGMATGELFF
TGTGCCATCAGTGCTCCAGGGATGGCCACCGGGGAGCTGTTTTTT
>TRBV28|.|TRBJ1-2|many
CASSLSWVGYTF
TGTGCCAGCAGTTTATCCTGGGTTGGCTACACCTTC
>TRBV7-8|.|TRBJ2-7|.
CASSLGVALYEQYF
TGTGCCAGCAGCTTAGGAGTAGCCCTCTACGAGCAGTACTTC
>TRBV5-1|.|TRBJ2-7|many
CASSSRPSYEQYF
TGCGCCAGCAGCTCCCGCCCGTCCTACGAGCAGTACTTC
>TRBV5-1|.|TRBJ2-1|many
CASSLGGYNEQFF
TGCGCCAGCAGCTTGGGGGGGTACAATGAGCAGTTCTTC
>TRBV20-1|.|TRBJ2-3|many
CSAREDGGGLTDTQYF
TGCAGTGCAAGGGAAGACGGCGGCGGTCTCACAGATACGCAGTATTTT
>TRBV7-8|TRBD1|TRBJ2-7|.
CASSLVDRDSSYEQYF
TGTGCCAGCAGCTTAGTAGACCGGGACAGCTCCTACGAGCAGTACTTC
>TRBV10-3|.|TRBJ1-5|many
CAISESGRGNNQPQHF
TGTGCCATCAGTGAGTCGGGCAGGGGCAACAATCAGCCCCAGCATTTT
>TRBV12-3/TRBV12-4|TRBD1|TRBJ1-5|.
CASTQRGTVNQPQHF
TGTGCCAGCACCCAAAGGGGGACAGTGAATCAGCCCCAGCATTTT
>TRBV12-3/TRBV12-4|.|TRBJ1-2|many
CASRTGAYGYTF
TGTGCCAGCAGGACAGGTGCTTATGGCTACACCTTC
>TRBV25-1|.|TRBJ2-7|.
CASQLGISGEQYF
TGTGCCAGCCAACTGGGCATATCCGGCGAGCAGTACTTC
>TRBV6-1|TRBD2|TRBJ2-1|many
CASSLGLPHNEQFF
TGTGCCAGCAGCTTGGGACTACCTCACAATGAGCAGTTCTTC
>TRBV5-1|.|TRBJ2-1|.
CASSWGAGEQFF
TGCGCCAGCAGTTGGGGGGCAGGGGAGCAGTTCTTC
>TRBV12-3/TRBV12-4|TRBD1|TRBJ2-7|many
CASSVDRAEQYF
TGTGCCAGCAGTGTAGACAGGGCCGAGCAGTACTTC
>TRBV7-8|.|TRBJ2-1|many
CASSHTKFEQFF
TGTGCCAGCAGCCATACCAAGTTTGAGCAGTTCTTC
>TRBV7-9|.|TRBJ2-1|.
CASSSSSEFRTYNEQFF
TGTGCCAGCAGCTCCTCATCGGAGTTTCGGACCTACAATGAGCAGTTCTTC
>TRBV20-1|.|TRBJ2-7|.
CSAPSRSPQSYEQYF
TGCAGTGCTCCCTCCCGAAGTCCCCAATCCTACGAGCAGTACTTC
>TRBV20-1|.|TRBJ2-1|many
CSASERYNEQFF
TGCAGTGCTAGTGAGCGATACAATGAGCAGTTCTTC
>TRBV5-1|TRBD2|TRBJ2-3|many
CASSMAGTSIGTQYF
TGCGCCAGCAGCATGGCCGGGACTAGCATCGGTACGCAGTATTTT
>TRBV7-9|.|TRBJ2-1|many
CASSLVGASGYYNEQFF
TGTGCCAGCAGCTTAGTGGGGGCTAGCGGATATTACAATGAGCAGTTCTTC